This TCR beta chain was obtained from a study of cytomegalovirus exposure and HLA in healthy donors. The donors gave bone marrow, and they were healthy. The CDR3 contains 15 residues. Germline loops: CDR1 MNHNY, CDR2 SVGAGI (reference sequence). V gave up 0 bases and J gave up 3 bases, with 12 bases separating them. Primers: 60 Vbeta forward and 13 Jbeta reverse. Assay: immunoSEQ multiplex PCR; the TCRdb copy retains only in-frame clones and omits some. Of around 150,000 clones in the sample, roughly 80% were seen once. This chain connects TRBV6-6 to TRBJ2-7; perhaps TRBD1 as D (6 bases). The sequencing input was PBMCs. This receptor was taken from a woman between 25 and 40 years old in good health and CMV-seropositive. As DNA, the CDR3 is TGTGCCAGCAGTTACTCGCAGGGGCGGCACTACGAGCAGTACTTC. Its translation: CASSYSQGRHYEQYF.